The 5 T cell receptor beta chains given below trace back to one sample, sequenced in a study of cytomegalovirus exposure and HLA in healthy donors (dated 2017 in TCRdb). Libraries were constructed by the immunoSEQ multiplex PCR assay. TCRdb took this table from immuneACCESS and kept in-frame rearrangements with V and J called. Such tables lack part of the clones; where checked against another copy, unresolved V genes explain under half of the gap, and the rest is unexplained. In this sample the table shows 110,000 or so clones, 86% of which occur a single time. Jointly, the top ten make up around 5.1% of the sample. Sequences were obtained from PBMCs. The receptors come from a man between 18 and 35 years old in good health and CMV-seronegative.

A few counts support this clone. The gene calls are TRBV2 and TRBJ2-1; 12 bases are a match to TRBD2. The J segment lost 10 bases and the V segment lost 6 bases, leaving 4 bases of the junction unmatched. The CDR3 loop spans 13 amino acids. CDR1 is SNHLY and CDR2 is FYNNEI in the germline V gene. CDR3 protein: CASRTSGGIEQFF. CDR3 sequence (DNA): TGTGCCAGCAGGACTAGCGGGGGCATAGAGCAGTTCTTC. Based on the CDR3 plus reference TRBV2 and TRBJ2-1, the full variable domain is EPEVTQTPSHQVTQMGQEVILRCVPISNHLYFYWYRQILGQKVEFLVSFYNNEISEKSEIFDDQFSVERPDGSNFTLKIRSTKLEDSAMYFCASRTSGGIEQFFGPGTRLTVL.

V is TRBV7-2 and J is TRBJ2-2; TRBD2 is a possible D gene (5 bases). From germline, CDR1 is SGHTA and CDR2 FQGNSA. Trimming took off 5 bases at V and 5 bases at J, with 9 bases between the two ends. The CDR3 loop spans 13 amino acids. As DNA, the CDR3 is TGTGCCAGCAGCCCGCCGGGGACCGGGGAGCTGTTTTTT. Residues: CASSPPGTGELFF.

The genes are TRBV7-8 and TRBJ2-7; 7 nucleotides match TRBD2. This CDR3 is 17 amino acids long. With 1 base clipped from V and 1 base from J, the junction kept 10 bases outside the gene matches. Germline assignment: CDR1 SGHVS and CDR2 FQNEAQ. CDR3 sequence: CASSLEAWGGNSYEQYF. As DNA, the CDR3 is TGTGCCAGCAGCTTAGAGGCTTGGGGGGGAAATTCCTACGAGCAGTACTTC.

The chain is built from TRBV27 and TRBJ2-1; 8 bases align to TRBD2. The CDR3 extends over 16 amino acids. Trimming took 2 bases from V and 5 from J; bases not matched to a gene: 8. CDR1 is MNHEY, CDR2 SMNVEV, per germline (reference sequence). The CDR3 loop is CASSLGGRLMNNEQFF. For the CDR3, the DNA is TGTGCCAGCAGTTTAGGCGGGAGGTTGATGAACAATGAGCAGTTCTTC.

The CDR3 DNA is TGTGCCAGCAGGTTCAGGGGCCCCCAAGAGACCCAGTACTTC. This codes for CASRFRGPQETQYF. The chain recombines TRBV6-5 with TRBJ2-5, with D tentatively TRBD1 (6 bases). Germline V CDR1 and CDR2: MNHEY, SVGAGI. The CDR3 is made up of 14 amino acids. The V end lost 6 bases, the J end lost 1 base, and 12 bases lay between the germline ends.